These 31 T cell receptor beta chains came from one sample sequenced in a study of blood T cells in healthy people across ages. The authors ran a second PCR of about 7 to 12 cycles using a sample-barcoded 5' primer and a J-beta primer mix. In TCRdb, the 5' RACE reads were re-called with MiXCR into one record per CDR3 protein. This table has about 930,000 distinct CDR3 sequences, roughly 29% appearing once. These data also formed part of another study, on T cells of mothers and their children.

Sequenced input: blood. These receptors were obtained from a woman in her forties in good health.

This sequence joins TRBV9 and TRBJ1-2, with unresolved D. The CDR3 length is 15 residues. Germline CDR1 SGDLS, CDR2 YYNGEE. Between the trimmed V and J ends, which lost 0 bases and 1 base, there was a span of 10 bases. The CDR3 DNA reads as TGTGCCAGCAGCGTAGAGGCAGCACATAACTATGGCTACACCTTC. It yields the protein CASSVEAAHNYGYTF.

The chain recombines TRBV6-1 with TRBJ1-5, with D unresolved. Germline V gene lookup returns CDR1 MNHNS and CDR2 SASEGT. The CDR3 has 18 residues. Trimming took off 5 bases at V and 0 bases at J, with 20 bases between the two ends. Here the CDR3 DNA reads TGTGCCAGCAGTCCCCGTTCGGGTCTGGCGGTTAGCAATCAGCCCCAGCATTTT. This encodes CASSPRSGLAVSNQPQHF.

Comment on this clonotype: The junction and the germline gene differ at one end; a read error may be behind it. This chain links TRBV28 with TRBJ2-1, with a tentative D call TRBD1 (5 bases). The CDR3 contains 14 residues. CDR1 and CDR2 (germline): MDHEN, SYDVKM. The CDR3 protein is CASSLWRKGNEPFF. CDR3 in DNA: TGTGCCAGCAGTTTATGGAGGAAGGGGAATGAGCCGTTCTTC.

In regard to this clonotype: At one boundary the junction diverges from the germline segment, which might be a read error. The gene calls are TRBV12-3 or TRBV12-4 and TRBJ2-3; 10 positions agree with TRBD1. The CDR3 has 15 residues. For the CDR3, the DNA is TGTGCCAGCAGTTTCGGGACAGGGGTTGGAGATGCGCAGTATTTT. Translation: CASSFGTGVGDAQYF.

This clonotype was observed a few times. The chain carries TRBV24-1 and TRBJ2-2, with D perhaps assigned TRBD1 or TRBD2 (5 bases each). Per the germline V gene, CDR1 is KGHDR and CDR2 is SFDVKD. This CDR3 is 16 amino acids long. V lost 3 bases and J lost 4, with 14 bases in between. The DNA of the CDR3 is TGTGCCACCAGTGATCCCTCGGCAGGGACCACCGGGGAGCTGTTTTTT. As protein: CATSDPSAGTTGELFF.

Notes on this clonotype: At one end, the junction sequence differs from germline, possibly due to a read error. The chain couples TRBV7-9 to TRBJ1-2; TRBD1 aligns across 8 bases. From germline, CDR1 is SEHNR and CDR2 FQNEAQ (reference sequence). The CDR3 is 16 amino acids. CDR3 region: CAGSLAGTGTVYGYTF. CDR3 sequence (DNA): TGTGCCGGCAGCTTAGCGGGGACAGGCACGGTCTATGGCTACACCTTC.

This clonotype was detected ten times or more. The gene calls are TRBV6-6 and TRBJ2-5; D possibly corresponds to TRBD2 (5 bases). The CDR3 spans 12 residues. Germline CDR1 reads MNHNY; CDR2 reads SVGAGI (reference sequence). V lost 7 bases, J lost 5 bases, and 11 bases lay in between. Here the CDR3 DNA reads TGTGCCAGCAAATCGGGGTTCGAGACCCAGTACTTC. Protein sequence: CASKSGFETQYF.

The chain joins TRBV7-3 to TRBJ2-1, with 14 bases lining up with TRBD2. This CDR3 has 22 amino acids. The V and J ends lost 3 bases and 3 bases, in that order; junction bases with no gene match: 19. Germline loops: CDR1 SGHTA, CDR2 FQGTGA. The CDR3 bases are TGTGCCAGCAGCTTGGGGAAAATAGGGGTGACTAGCGGGGGGGGACGCTACAATGAGCAGTTCTTC. Translation: CASSLGKIGVTSGGGRYNEQFF.

V usage is TRBV12-3 or TRBV12-4 and J usage is TRBJ2-7; 9 bases line up with TRBD1. CDR3 size: 19 residues. The V gene end was trimmed by 4 bases and the J gene end by 8 bases; junction bases not matched to a gene: 24. The CDR3 nucleotides are TGTGCCAGCAGTTCTACGGGACAGGGCGTTTCTAGATGGGACAAACAGCAGTACTTC. Residues: CASSSTGQGVSRWDKQQYF.

In its sample, this clonotype was seen a few times. This chain uses TRBV12-3 or TRBV12-4 with TRBJ2-1, with D possibly matching TRBD2 (6 bases). The CDR3 sequence is 15 residues long. The germline V and J ends were trimmed by 8 bases and 0 bases, with 14 bases remaining between them. CDR3 in DNA: TGTGCCAGCGATGAGGGGACTTCCTCCTACAATGAGCAGTTCTTC. Protein: CASDEGTSSYNEQFF.

This clonotype was recorded many times. The chain has TRBV28 and TRBJ2-5; D remains unclear. CDR3 length: 14 amino acids. V was shortened by 4 bases and J by 2 bases, with 11 bases between the two germline ends. CDR1 is MDHEN, CDR2 SYDVKM, per germline. The CDR3 reads CASSSRPPQETQYF. CDR3 in DNA: TGTGCCAGCAGTTCCCGCCCCCCTCAAGAGACCCAGTACTTC.

This clonotype showed up just a few times. Here the CDR3 reads CASRGWMNSSTDTQYF. The CDR3, as DNA: TGTGCCAGCAGAGGTTGGATGAATTCTAGCACAGATACGCAGTATTTT. The chain is built from TRBV11-2 and TRBJ2-3, with D uncertain. Germline lookup yields CDR1 SGHAT and CDR2 FQNNGV. The CDR3 is 16 residues long. The V end lost 6 bases, the J end lost 0 bases, and 16 bases lay between the germline ends.

There are many counts of this clonotype. This chain connects TRBV6-2 or TRBV6-3 to TRBJ2-7; 11 bases are shared with TRBD1. This CDR3 is 13 amino acids long. J was trimmed by 2 bases and V by 7 bases; bases with no gene match: 1. Germline loops: CDR1 MNHEY, CDR2 SVGEGT. The CDR3 sequence: CASTDRGPYEQYF. The CDR3 nucleotides read TGTGCCAGCACGGACAGGGGGCCCTACGAGCAGTACTTC.

This clonotype has more than one count but fewer than ten. The CDR3: CASTGGAGTEAFF. The CDR3 coding sequence is TGTGCCAGCACGGGGGGCGCTGGCACTGAAGCTTTCTTT. The rearrangement links TRBV12-3 or TRBV12-4 to TRBJ1-1; D is possibly TRBD1 (6 bases). CDR3 length: 13 residues. With 7 bases removed from V and 4 bases from J, the gap between germline ends came to 13 bases.

This clonotype was counted between two and nine times. This chain connects TRBV28 to TRBJ2-1, with TRBD1 as a possible D gene (9 bases). V lost 6 bases, J lost 3 bases, and 18 bases lay in between. CDR1 and CDR2 from the germline V gene are MDHEN and SYDVKM. The CDR3 is 16 amino acids. This CDR3 is CASRIAGQGYYNEQFF. Here the CDR3 DNA reads TGTGCCAGCAGGATAGCGGGACAGGGATACTACAATGAGCAGTTCTTC.

The gene calls are TRBV19 and TRBJ1-1; possibly TRBD1 for D (6 bases). This CDR3 is built from 14 residues. Deletions cut 2 bases from V and 2 bases from J, with 9 bases between. Germline CDR1 and CDR2: LNHDA and SQIVND (reference sequence). CDR3 loop: CASSILQGNTEAFF. In nucleotides, the CDR3 is TGTGCCAGTAGTATATTACAGGGCAACACTGAAGCTTTCTTT.

This rearrangement joins TRBV19 to TRBJ2-3; 8 nucleotides match TRBD1. J was trimmed by 9 bases and V by 5 bases; bases with no gene match: 13. Germline CDR1 LNHDA, CDR2 SQIVND (reference sequence). The CDR3 has 15 amino acids. The CDR3 DNA reads TGTGCCAGTAGTTGGGCCGGGACAGGTGACTTAACGCAGTATTTT. It encodes CASSWAGTGDLTQYF.

V and J are TRBV5-1 and TRBJ1-1; 11 positions match TRBD1. V gave up 0 bases and J gave up 4 bases; unmatched junction bases: 5. The germline CDR1 and CDR2 sequences are SGHRS and YFSETQ. The length of the CDR3 is 16 residues. CDR3 region: CASSLVHGTGGTEAFF. For the CDR3, the DNA is TGCGCCAGCAGCTTGGTCCACGGGACAGGGGGCACTGAAGCTTTCTTT.

The genes are TRBV14 and TRBJ1-3; no clear D. This CDR3 is 15 amino acids long. The germline V gene has CDR1 SGHDN and CDR2 FVKESK. V shed 0 bases and J shed 11 bases, with 17 bases lying between them. In DNA, the CDR3 is TGTGCCAGCAGCCAAGATAAACGACGCGCAGGTCCCATATATTTT. The encoded protein is CASSQDKRRAGPIYF.

About this clonotype itself: Mismatch with germline at one junction end may stem from a read error. The chain carries TRBV7-8 and TRBJ2-5; D might be TRBD1 (6 bases). CDR1 and CDR2 (germline): SGHVS, FQNEAQ. The CDR3 length is 16 residues. As DNA, the CDR3 is TGTGCCAGCAGCTTAGCAGGGCAGGGGAGAGTGGAGACTCAGTACTTC. Residues: CASSLAGQGRVETQYF.

In its sample, this clonotype was seen a few times. The chain combines TRBV9 with TRBJ1-1, with no clear D. The germline CDR1 and CDR2 sequences are SGDLS and YYNGEE. Trimming stripped 0 bases from V and 6 bases from J, with 12 bases between. CDR3 length: 14 residues. CDR3 bases: TGTGCCAGCAGCGTAGGGGAAACTAACGCTGAAGCTTTCTTT. This sequence encodes CASSVGETNAEAFF. Supplemented by reference TRBV9 and TRBJ1-1, the full variable domain reads DSGVTQTPKHLITATGQRVTLRCSPRSGDLSVYWYQQSLDQGLQFLIQYYNGEERAKGNILERFSAQQFPDLHSELNLSSLELGDSALYFCASSVGETNAEAFFGQGTRLTVV.

V and J are TRBV7-3 and TRBJ2-1, with D unresolved. The V end lost 5 bases, the J end lost 5 bases, and 25 bases lay between the germline ends. This CDR3 spans 18 amino acids. Looked up from germline, CDR1 is SGHTA and CDR2 is FQGTGA. The CDR3, as DNA: TGTGCCAGCAGCCGCTACCATCCGCAGGCCTATGAGGACAATGAGCAGTTCTTC. The encoded protein is CASSRYHPQAYEDNEQFF. The full variable domain, rest sourced from reference TRBV7-3 and TRBJ2-1, is GAGVSQTPSNKVTEKGKYVELRCDPISGHTALYWYRQSLGQGPEFLIYFQGTGAADDSGLPNDRFFAVRPEGSVSTLKIQRTERGDSAVYLCASSRYHPQAYEDNEQFFGPGTRLTVL.

This clonotype was observed a single time. A much larger clone lies one base from this, so it may be a read error. The chain recombines TRBV24-1 with TRBJ2-5; D is perhaps TRBD2 (5 bases). Germline V gives CDR1 KGHDR, CDR2 SFDVKD. This CDR3 region has 14 residues. The germline V and J ends were trimmed by 4 bases and 11 bases, with 19 bases remaining between them. CDR3: CATSDPTRSREQYF. CDR3 DNA: TGTGCCACCAGTGACCCCACTAGATCCCGAGAGCAGTACTTC.

The rearrangement joins TRBV28 to TRBJ2-4, with 8 bases that match TRBD1. Germline CDR1 and CDR2: MDHEN and SYDVKM. J gave up 13 bases and V 2 bases, and 22 bases lay outside the gene matches. The CDR3 covers 18 residues. CDR3 region: CASSLNPHGRGRTNEQYF. The CDR3 nucleotides are TGTGCCAGCAGTTTAAATCCCCACGGCAGGGGGCGCACGAATGAGCAGTACTTC.

The gene calls are TRBV4-1 and TRBJ1-1; the D is unclear. Germline-derived CDR1 and CDR2 are MGHRA and YSYEKL. The CDR3 runs to 14 residues. The germline V and J ends were trimmed by 3 bases and 1 base, with 9 bases remaining between them. CDR3 loop: CASSQTAGNTEAFF. The CDR3 DNA follows: TGCGCCAGCAGCCAGACTGCCGGGAACACTGAAGCTTTCTTT.

The J gene is TRBJ2-3, the V gene TRBV7-2; D is undetermined. Trimming removed 3 bases from V and 6 bases from J, with 7 bases in between. Looked up from germline, CDR1 is SGHTA and CDR2 is FQGNSA. This CDR3 region has 12 residues. The CDR3 DNA sequence: TGTGCCAGCAGCTTTAGCTTGGATACGCAGTATTTT. Its translation is CASSFSLDTQYF.

As concerns this clonotype: Since a much larger clone is just one base distant, this may be a read error. This chain uses TRBV12-3 or TRBV12-4 with TRBJ2-3; 8 bases fit TRBD2. The CDR3 is 14 amino acids. The CDR3 reads CPSRNSGVGDTQYF. CDR3 nucleotides: TGTCCCAGCCGAAATAGCGGGGTCGGAGATACGCAGTATTTT.

The sample holds many counts of this clonotype. J is TRBJ2-4 and V is TRBV4-3, with 7 nucleotides matching TRBD1. The CDR3 has 14 amino acids. Germline assignment: CDR1 LGHNA and CDR2 YSLEER. V gave up 0 bases and J gave up 9 bases; unmatched junction bases: 5. In DNA form, the CDR3 reads TGCGCCAGCAGCCAAGACCTGACAGGGACCATTCAGTACTTC. Protein product: CASSQDLTGTIQYF.

This clonotype was detected ten times or more. V is TRBV29-1 and J is TRBJ2-7; 8 nucleotides align to TRBD1. V trimming: 6 bases; J trimming: 1 base; junction bases outside the gene matches: 2. CDR3 length: 12 amino acids. Germline CDR1 reads SQVTM; CDR2 reads ANQGSEA. CDR3 amino acids: CSVRTGSYEQYF. The CDR3, as DNA: TGCAGCGTCAGGACAGGGTCCTACGAGCAGTACTTC.

Regarding this clonotype: This clone may be a read error of a much larger clone one base away. J is TRBJ2-4 and V is TRBV9; 11 bases agree with TRBD2. The V and J ends lost 3 bases and 13 bases, in that order; junction bases with no gene match: 15. Germline V CDR1 and CDR2: SGDLS, YYNGEE. This CDR3 spans 16 amino acids. The CDR3 here is CASSDLSGGDYNEQYF. CDR3 in DNA: TGTGCCAGCAGCGACCTTAGCGGGGGGGACTACAATGAGCAGTACTTC.

There are a few counts of this clonotype. The chain recombines TRBV19 with TRBJ2-3; no reliable D call. V lost 6 bases and J 6 bases, leaving 16 bases between the germline ends. The CDR3 runs to 14 residues. Per the germline V gene, CDR1 is LNHDA and CDR2 is SQIVND (reference sequence). CDR3 loop: CASRQDSSVDTQYF. The DNA for the CDR3 is TGTGCCAGTAGACAAGACTCCAGCGTGGATACGCAGTATTTT.